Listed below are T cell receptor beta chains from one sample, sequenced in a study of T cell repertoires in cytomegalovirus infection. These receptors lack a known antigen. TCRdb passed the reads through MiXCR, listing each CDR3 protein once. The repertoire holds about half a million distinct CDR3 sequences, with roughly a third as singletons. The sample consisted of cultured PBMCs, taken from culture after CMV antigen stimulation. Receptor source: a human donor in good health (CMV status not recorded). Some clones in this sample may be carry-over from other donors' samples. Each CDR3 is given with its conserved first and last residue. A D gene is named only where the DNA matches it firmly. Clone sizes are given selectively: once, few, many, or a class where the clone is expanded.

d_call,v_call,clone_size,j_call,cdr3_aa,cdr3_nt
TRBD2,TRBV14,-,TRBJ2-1,CASSQYLAGGNNEQFF,TGTGCCAGCAGCCAATACCTAGCGGGAGGTAACAATGAGCAGTTCTTC
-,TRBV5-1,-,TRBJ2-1,CASSLVGEPSYNEQFF,TGCGCCAGCAGCTTGGTAGGGGAGCCCTCCTACAATGAGCAGTTCTTC
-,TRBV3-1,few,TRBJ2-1,CASSQLGVEQFF,TGTGCCAGCTCCCAGCTAGGGGTTGAGCAGTTCTTC
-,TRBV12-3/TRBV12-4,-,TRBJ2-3,CASSFSLTRGTDTQYF,TGTGCCAGCAGTTTCAGTCTTACGAGGGGAACAGATACGCAGTATTTT
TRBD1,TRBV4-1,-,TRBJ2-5,CASSRSGQAWLVQETQYF,TGCGCCAGCAGCCGCTCAGGACAGGCCTGGTTGGTCCAAGAGACCCAGTACTTC
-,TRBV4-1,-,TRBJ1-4,CASSQGGDEKLFF,TGCGCCAGCAGCCAAGGCGGGGATGAAAAACTGTTTTTT
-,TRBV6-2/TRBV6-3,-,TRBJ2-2,CASSYSGAGTGELFF,TGTGCCAGCAGTTACTCGGGGGCTGGCACCGGGGAGCTGTTTTTT
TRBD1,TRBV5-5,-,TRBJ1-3,CASSWTGISGNTIYF,TGTGCCAGCAGCTGGACAGGGATCTCTGGAAACACCATATATTTT
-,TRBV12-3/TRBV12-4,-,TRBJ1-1,CASSFAGLGTEAFF,TGTGCCAGCAGTTTCGCAGGGTTGGGCACTGAAGCTTTCTTT
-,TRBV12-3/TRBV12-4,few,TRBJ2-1,CASSPDGGTRPYNEQFF,TGTGCCAGCAGTCCCGACGGCGGGACCCGCCCCTACAATGAGCAGTTCTTC
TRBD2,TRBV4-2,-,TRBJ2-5,CASSQNSGWNQETQYF,TGTGCCAGCAGCCAAAATAGCGGGTGGAATCAAGAGACCCAGTACTTC
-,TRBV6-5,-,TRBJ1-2,CASSIGKGRNGYTF,TGTGCCAGCAGTATAGGGAAGGGTAGGAATGGCTACACCTTC
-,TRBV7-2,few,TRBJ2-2,CASSEGTRDTGELFF,TGTGCCAGCAGTGAAGGGACGAGAGACACCGGGGAGCTGTTTTTT
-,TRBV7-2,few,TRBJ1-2,CASSLAPDLNYGYTF,TGTGCCAGCAGCTTAGCCCCCGATTTGAACTATGGCTACACCTTC
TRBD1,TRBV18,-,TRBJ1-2,CASSPLLPTGELDYGYTF,TGTGCCAGCTCACCGCTATTGCCGACAGGGGAATTGGACTATGGCTACACCTTC
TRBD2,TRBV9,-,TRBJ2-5,CASSVSTSVQETQYF,TGTGCCAGCAGCGTAAGCACTAGCGTCCAAGAGACCCAGTACTTC
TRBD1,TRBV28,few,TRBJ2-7,CASSSRDRNHEQYF,TGTGCCAGCAGCTCTCGGGACAGGAACCACGAGCAGTACTTC
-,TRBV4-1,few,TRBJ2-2,CASSQDRTGELFF,TGCGCCAGCAGCCAAGATCGGACCGGGGAGCTGTTTTTT
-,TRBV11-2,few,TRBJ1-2,CASSLDPGEGGAGYGYTF,TGTGCCAGCAGCTTAGATCCGGGGGAGGGGGGAGCCGGCTATGGCTACACCTTC
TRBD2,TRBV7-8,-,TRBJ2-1,CASSWRERHEQFF,TGTGCCAGCAGCTGGCGGGAGAGGCATGAGCAGTTCTTC
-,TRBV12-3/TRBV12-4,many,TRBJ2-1,CASSLGPSYNEQFF,TGTGCCAGCAGTTTGGGCCCCTCCTACAATGAGCAGTTCTTC
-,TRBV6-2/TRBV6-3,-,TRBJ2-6,CASNDLSGITSSGANVLTF,TGTGCCAGCAATGACCTTTCAGGTATAACATCCTCTGGGGCCAACGTCCTGACTTTC
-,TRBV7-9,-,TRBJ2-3,CASSSYFTDTQYF,TGTGCCAGCAGCTCCTACTTCACAGATACGCAGTATTTT
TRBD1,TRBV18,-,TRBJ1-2,CASSPGTGILYGYTF,TGTGCCAGCTCCCCCGGGACAGGGATCCTCTATGGCTACACCTTC
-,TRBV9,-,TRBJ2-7,CASSVSIGANPVEQYF,TGTGCCAGCAGCGTCTCTATCGGTGCGAACCCAGTTGAGCAGTACTTC
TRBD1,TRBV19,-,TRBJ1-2,CASSSISPAQGKSYGYTF,TGTGCCAGTAGTTCCATATCCCCTGCACAGGGGAAATCCTATGGCTACACCTTC
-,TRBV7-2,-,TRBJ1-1,CASSFNWDTEAFF,TGTGCCAGCAGCTTTAACTGGGACACTGAAGCTTTCTTT
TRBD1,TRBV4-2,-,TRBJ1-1,CASSQDRQGGNTEAFF,TGTGCCAGCAGCCAAGATCGACAGGGGGGAAACACTGAAGCTTTCTTT
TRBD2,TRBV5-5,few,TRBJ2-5,CASSPGLAGGRGETQYF,TGTGCCAGCAGCCCGGGACTAGCGGGAGGAAGGGGAGAGACCCAGTACTTC
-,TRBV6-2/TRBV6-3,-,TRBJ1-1,CASGDMTSEVFF,TGTGCCAGCGGTGACATGACTTCTGAAGTTTTCTTT
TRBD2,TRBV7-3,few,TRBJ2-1,CASSSLTSGYGKNEQFF,TGTGCCAGCAGCTCCTTAACTAGCGGGTACGGAAAAAATGAGCAGTTCTTC
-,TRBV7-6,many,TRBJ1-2,CASSPSQGRYGYTF,TGTGCCAGCAGCCCGTCACAGGGCCGGTATGGCTACACCTTC
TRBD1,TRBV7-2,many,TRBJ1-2,CASSLGQGYGYTF,TGTGCCAGCAGCCTAGGACAGGGGTATGGCTACACCTTC
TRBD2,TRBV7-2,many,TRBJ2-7,CASSPSGINYEQYF,TGTGCCAGCAGCCCTAGCGGGATCAACTACGAGCAGTACTTC
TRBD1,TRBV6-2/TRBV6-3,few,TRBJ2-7,CASTSYRDRGYEQYF,TGTGCCAGCACTAGCTACCGGGACAGGGGATACGAGCAGTACTTC
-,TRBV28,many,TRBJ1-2,CASSFGSVVAGYTF,TGTGCCAGCAGTTTTGGATCGGTAGTTGCTGGCTACACCTTC
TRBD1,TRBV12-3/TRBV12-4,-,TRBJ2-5,CASKPDRGGLETQYF,TGTGCCAGCAAGCCCGACAGGGGAGGATTGGAGACCCAGTACTTC
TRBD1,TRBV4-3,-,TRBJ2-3,CASSQDGDSTQYF,TGCGCCAGCAGCCAAGACGGGGACAGCACGCAGTATTTT
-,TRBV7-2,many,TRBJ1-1,CASSFAGQGNTEAFF,TGTGCCAGCAGCTTCGCGGGGCAGGGTAACACTGAAGCTTTCTTT
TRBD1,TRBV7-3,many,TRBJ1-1,CASSLKPWTGNTEAFF,TGTGCCAGCAGCTTAAAGCCCTGGACAGGGAACACTGAAGCTTTCTTT
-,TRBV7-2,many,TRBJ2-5,CASSPPGRYQETQYF,TGTGCCAGCAGCCCCCCCGGACGGTACCAAGAGACCCAGTACTTC
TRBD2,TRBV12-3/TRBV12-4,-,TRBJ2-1,CASRSGTSGPWEQFF,TGTGCCAGCAGATCCGGGACTAGCGGGCCATGGGAGCAGTTCTTC
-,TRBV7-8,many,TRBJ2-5,CASSTGGAMGETQYF,TGTGCCAGCAGCACAGGGGGGGCGATGGGTGAGACCCAGTACTTC
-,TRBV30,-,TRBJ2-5,CAWSFTEETQYF,TGTGCCTGGAGTTTCACAGAAGAGACCCAGTACTTC
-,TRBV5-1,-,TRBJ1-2,CASSAQGDYGYTF,TGCGCCAGCAGCGCGCAGGGCGACTATGGCTACACCTTC